Presented here are 27 T cell receptor beta chains from one specimen sequenced in a study of shared T cell receptors in the human thymus. This table comes from immunoSEQ multiplex PCR, and its TCRdb copy is limited to in-frame clones, with some not included. The table lists 700,000 to 750,000 clones, approximately 85% of them singletons. This same sample was also part of a study on human thymus T cells.

The sequenced sample was thymocytes. Receptor source: a girl less than two years old with a congenital heart defect.

This clone was counted between two and nine times. The CDR3 sequence is CASSPGSMFYEQYF. For the CDR3, the DNA is TGTGCCAGCAGCCCGGGGTCTATGTTCTACGAGCAGTACTTC. The chain couples TRBV5-6 to TRBJ2-7; possibly TRBD2 for D (5 bases). The CDR3 loop spans 14 amino acids. V dropped 4 bases and J dropped 3 bases, with 14 bases sitting between them. CDR1 SGHDT and CDR2 YYEEEE come from the germline V gene.

The J gene is TRBJ2-7, the V gene TRBV2; 8 bases line up with TRBD1. Trimming removed 3 bases from V and 2 bases from J; junction bases left unmatched: 15. The length of the CDR3 is 18 residues. Germline CDR1 reads SNHLY; CDR2 reads FYNNEI. The CDR3 sequence is CASSDAGQGQVNTYEQYF. The CDR3 coding sequence is TGTGCCAGCAGTGATGCTGGGCAGGGACAGGTTAACACCTACGAGCAGTACTTC. Supplemented by reference TRBV2 and TRBJ2-7, the full variable domain reads EPEVTQTPSHQVTQMGQEVILRCVPISNHLYFYWYRQILGQKVEFLVSFYNNEISEKSEIFDDQFSVERPDGSNFTLKIRSTKLEDSAMYFCASSDAGQGQVNTYEQYFGPGTRLTVT.

The V gene is TRBV7-9, the J gene TRBJ2-3; 12 bases are shared with TRBD2. CDR1 SEHNR and CDR2 FQNEAQ come from the germline V gene (reference sequence). The CDR3 loop spans 16 amino acids. With V trimmed by 5 bases and J by 0 bases, 3 bases remained unmatched. CDR3 protein: CASSTGTSGSTDTQYF. The CDR3 nucleotides are TGTGCCAGCAGCACCGGGACTAGCGGGAGCACAGATACGCAGTATTTT. Supplemented by reference TRBV7-9 and TRBJ2-3, the full variable domain reads DTGVSQNPRHKITKRGQNVTFRCDPISEHNRLYWYRQTLGQGPEFLTYFQNEAQLEKSRLLSDRFSAERPKGSFSTLEIQRTEQGDSAMYLCASSTGTSGSTDTQYFGPGTRLTVL.

V gene TRBV4-1 combines with J gene TRBJ2-5, with TRBD1 identical over 12 bases. Germline CDR1 and CDR2: MGHRA and YSYEKL. This CDR3 has 18 residues. Germline trimming cut 3 bases from V and 1 base from J; bases unmatched to any gene: 9. The CDR3 here is CASSQGQGAHDLQETQYF. The CDR3 DNA reads TGCGCCAGCAGCCAGGGACAGGGGGCCCACGACCTCCAAGAGACCCAGTACTTC.

Comments on this clone: Other nucleotide sequences in the sample specify the same CDR3. This chain joins TRBV25-1 and TRBJ2-7, with a possible D match to TRBD1 (6 bases). The CDR3 spans 14 residues. Trimming shortened V by 6 bases and J by 4 bases, and 16 bases separated the two germline ends. CDR1 is MGHDK, CDR2 SYGVNS, per germline. CDR3 bases: TGTGCCAGCAGGACAACCGGGACATCTTACGAGCAGTACTTC. It is translated as CASRTTGTSYEQYF.

This clone has just a few counts. V usage is TRBV27 and J usage is TRBJ2-7; 7 nucleotides agree with TRBD1. The V segment lost 0 bases and the J segment 1 base; nucleotides outside the gene matches: 9. This CDR3 is built from 17 residues. Germline V lookup: CDR1 MNHEY, CDR2 SMNVEV (reference sequence). DNA of the CDR3: TGTGCCAGCAGTTTATCGCAGGACAGGTCTAAGTCCTACGAGCAGTACTTC. Its protein is CASSLSQDRSKSYEQYF.

The CDR3 protein is CAWSVQEPYGYTF. The CDR3 DNA reads TGTGCCTGGAGCGTACAGGAGCCCTATGGCTACACCTTC. This chain connects TRBV30 to TRBJ1-2; TRBD1 might be the D (5 bases). Per germline, CDR1 GTSNPN and CDR2 SVGIG (reference sequence). With 3 bases removed from V and 4 bases from J, the gap between germline ends came to 12 bases. This CDR3 is 13 amino acids long. Drawing the rest from reference TRBV30 and TRBJ1-2, the complete variable domain is SQTIHQWPATLVQPVGSPLSLECTVEGTSNPNLYWYRQAAGRGLQLLFYSVGIGQISSEVPQNLSASRPQDRQFILSSKKLLLSDSGFYLCAWSVQEPYGYTFGSGTRLTVV.

This chain links TRBV7-6 with TRBJ2-7, with D perhaps TRBD1 (6 bases). V was pared by 1 base and J by 7 bases, with 23 bases between. The germline V gene encodes CDR1 SGHVS and CDR2 FNYEAQ. CDR3 length: 17 residues. CDR3 amino acids: CASSLGGYPGEVGEQYF. As DNA, the CDR3 is TGTGCCAGCAGCTTAGGAGGGTACCCAGGGGAAGTGGGAGAGCAGTACTTC.

The sample holds a few counts of this clone. The rearrangement links TRBV5-1 to TRBJ1-2; TRBD1 matches at 10 bases. This CDR3 has 14 amino acids. In germline, CDR1 is SGHRS, CDR2 YFSETQ. The ends lost 5 bases at V and 8 bases at J; junction bases unmatched: 9. CDR3 amino acids: CASRSETGGDGYTF. The DNA for the CDR3 is TGCGCCAGCAGAAGCGAGACAGGGGGCGACGGCTACACCTTC.

The rearrangement uses TRBV2 and TRBJ1-2, with D uncertain. Germline-derived CDR1 and CDR2 are SNHLY and FYNNEI. CDR3 length: 13 residues. V lost 5 bases and J lost 0, with 7 bases in between. The CDR3: CASSLLANYGYTF. The DNA of the CDR3 is TGTGCCAGCAGTCTCCTAGCTAACTATGGCTACACCTTC.

CDR3 in amino acids: CASSERGDRVEDSNQPQHF. DNA for the CDR3: TGCGCCAGCAGTGAGCGGGGGGACAGGGTCGAGGATAGCAATCAGCCCCAGCATTTT. V and J are TRBV10-2 and TRBJ1-5; TRBD1 matches 9 bases. The germline gives CDR1 WSHSY, CDR2 SAAADI. The CDR3 totals 19 residues. J gave up 0 bases and V 2 bases, and 11 bases lay outside the gene matches.

The rearrangement links TRBV5-5 to TRBJ1-1, with a weak D call TRBD1 (6 bases). Trimming removed 3 bases at V and 2 bases at J, with 11 bases between. The CDR3 loop spans 14 amino acids. Germline lookup yields CDR1 SGHKS and CDR2 YYEKEE (reference sequence). Here the CDR3 DNA reads TGTGCCAGCAGCTGGGAACAGGGAAACACTGAAGCTTTCTTT. It is translated as CASSWEQGNTEAFF.

The chain has TRBV27 and TRBJ2-2, with D perhaps matching TRBD1 (5 bases). Deletions cut 7 bases from V and 1 base from J, with 13 bases between. Germline V gene sequence: CDR1 MNHEY, CDR2 SMNVEV (reference sequence). The CDR3 extends over 15 amino acids. Here the CDR3 DNA reads TGTGCCAGCAAGGCCCCAGGGAAGAACACCGGGGAGCTGTTTTTT. Translation gives CASKAPGKNTGELFF.

The chain has TRBV28 and TRBJ2-7; possible D gene TRBD2, 7 bases. CDR3 length: 15 residues. From germline, CDR1 is MDHEN and CDR2 SYDVKM. The ends were cut back, 3 bases at V and 6 bases at J, with 18 bases in the middle. The chain's CDR3 is CASSFWGGAKSEQYF. CDR3 coding DNA: TGTGCCAGCAGTTTCTGGGGGGGCGCGAAGTCCGAGCAGTACTTC. Together with reference TRBV28 and TRBJ2-7, the CDR3 gives the full variable domain: DVKVTQSSRYLVKRTGEKVFLECVQDMDHENMFWYRQDPGLGLRLIYFSYDVKMKEKGDIPEGYSVSREKKERFSLILESASTNQTSMYLCASSFWGGAKSEQYFGPGTRLTVT.

The chain uses TRBV6-1 and TRBJ1-5, with D maybe TRBD1 (6 bases). This CDR3 is built from 14 residues. Germline assignment: CDR1 MNHNS and CDR2 SASEGT. V was shortened by 4 bases and J by 5 bases, with 12 bases between the two germline ends. The CDR3 loop is CASSGERGYQPQHF. CDR3 DNA sequence: TGTGCCAGCAGTGGGGAAAGGGGGTATCAGCCCCAGCATTTT.

In its sample, this clone was seen once. The chain employs TRBV4-3 and TRBJ2-7; TRBD2 matches at 8 bases. The CDR3 runs to 21 residues. J gave up 3 bases and V 1 base, and 23 bases lay outside the gene matches. CDR1 LGHNA and CDR2 YSLEER come from the germline V gene. The CDR3 coding sequence is TGCGCCAGCAGCCAAGGCTACGCCTCAGGGGTAACGGGGGGGAACTTCTACGAGCAGTACTTC. This codes for CASSQGYASGVTGGNFYEQYF.

The gene calls are TRBV4-2 and TRBJ2-5; 8 nucleotides align to TRBD1. The J call could be wrong; TRBJ2-7 is a better fit for the DNA end. The germline V gene has CDR1 LGHNA and CDR2 YNFKEQ. The CDR3 loop spans 15 amino acids. In nucleotides, the CDR3 is TGTGCCAGCAGCCAAGAACCAGGGGGCGCCTACGAGCAGTACTTC. Encoded protein: CASSQEPGGAYEQYF.

This chain connects TRBV4-3 to TRBJ1-3; D call uncertain. There are 15 residues in the CDR3. Deletions cut 5 bases from V and 0 bases from J, with 11 bases between. Per the germline V gene, CDR1 is LGHNA and CDR2 is YSLEER. The CDR3 DNA follows: TGCGCCAGCAGCATAGAACAGTTCTCTGGAAACACCATATATTTT. As protein: CASSIEQFSGNTIYF.

The chain couples TRBV28 to TRBJ1-5, with a possible D match to TRBD1 (5 bases). V was trimmed by 6 bases and J by 1 base, leaving 10 bases between them. The CDR3 consists of 14 residues. Germline CDR1 is MDHEN and CDR2 is SYDVKM. CDR3 amino acids: CASRLDRSNQPQHF. In DNA form, the CDR3 reads TGTGCCAGCAGGTTAGACAGAAGCAATCAGCCCCAGCATTTT.

This chain links TRBV5-3 with TRBJ1-2; 9 positions match TRBD1. TRBV5-3 is an ORF, and what it does is uncertain. The J segment lost 0 bases and the V segment lost 4 bases, leaving 7 bases of the junction unmatched. This CDR3 has 16 residues. The CDR3 DNA follows: TGTGCCAGAAGCCACGTTGGGACAGGGACTAACTATGGCTACACCTTC. This encodes CARSHVGTGTNYGYTF.

The chain employs TRBV20-1 and TRBJ2-3, with 7 bases identical to TRBD1. Germline-derived CDR1 and CDR2 are DFQATT and SNEGSKA (reference sequence). V gave up 6 bases and J gave up 10 bases; unmatched junction bases: 4. This CDR3 is built from 10 residues. In DNA form, the CDR3 reads TGCAGTGCCCGACAGGGTGCGCAGTATTTT. This sequence encodes CSARQGAQYF.

The chain couples TRBV13 to TRBJ1-4; D possibly corresponds to TRBD1 (5 bases). The CDR3 contains 13 residues. V was pared by 1 base and J by 6 bases, with 6 bases between. Germline V gene data show CDR1 as PRHDT and CDR2 as FYEKMQ (reference sequence). CDR3 protein: CASSLAGHEKLFF. CDR3 DNA: TGTGCCAGCAGCTTAGCAGGGCATGAAAAACTGTTTTTT.

The rearrangement links TRBV7-2 to TRBJ2-4, with D possibly TRBD1 on 5 matching bases. Trimming stripped 1 base from V and 0 bases from J, with 10 bases between. The CDR3 sequence is 16 residues long. Looked up from germline, CDR1 is SGHTA and CDR2 is FQGNSA. The CDR3 DNA follows: TGTGCCAGCAGCTTAGGTAGACAGCTAGCCAAAAACATTCAGTACTTC. Translated: CASSLGRQLAKNIQYF.

The rearrangement uses TRBV13 and TRBJ2-7; 7 bases are a match to TRBD1. Losses at the gene ends were 3 bases for V and 2 bases for J; bases not matched to a gene: 4. From germline, CDR1 is PRHDT and CDR2 FYEKMQ (reference sequence). CDR3 length: 14 residues. CDR3 loop: CASSFRDRPYEQYF. The DNA of the CDR3 is TGTGCCAGCAGCTTCCGGGACAGACCCTACGAGCAGTACTTC.

The chain couples TRBV19 to TRBJ1-1; D might be TRBD1 (6 bases). Germline V gene lookup returns CDR1 LNHDA and CDR2 SQIVND (reference sequence). The V and J ends lost 7 bases and 4 bases respectively, with 22 bases between them. The CDR3 loop spans 16 amino acids. CDR3: CASTIPQGMASTEAFF. The DNA for the CDR3 is TGTGCCAGTACAATCCCTCAGGGGATGGCGAGCACTGAAGCTTTCTTT.

The chain couples TRBV27 to TRBJ1-6; 9 bases agree with TRBD1. Germline loops: CDR1 MNHEY, CDR2 SMNVEV (reference sequence). V shed 4 bases, J shed 11 bases, and the junction held 6 bases outside the gene matches. The CDR3 runs 14 residues. The CDR3 protein is CASSYGQGLAPLHF. In nucleotides, the CDR3 is TGTGCCAGCAGTTACGGACAGGGGCTTGCACCCCTCCACTTT.

This chain uses TRBV7-4 with TRBJ1-3, with D unresolved. V lost 1 base and J lost 1, with 17 bases in between. Germline V gives CDR1 SGHVT, CDR2 SQSDAQ. There are 18 residues in the CDR3. CDR3 nucleotides: TGTGCCAGCAGCTTAGTTGGTTATTGGGCTCGGTCTGGAAACACCATATATTTT. Translated: CASSLVGYWARSGNTIYF.